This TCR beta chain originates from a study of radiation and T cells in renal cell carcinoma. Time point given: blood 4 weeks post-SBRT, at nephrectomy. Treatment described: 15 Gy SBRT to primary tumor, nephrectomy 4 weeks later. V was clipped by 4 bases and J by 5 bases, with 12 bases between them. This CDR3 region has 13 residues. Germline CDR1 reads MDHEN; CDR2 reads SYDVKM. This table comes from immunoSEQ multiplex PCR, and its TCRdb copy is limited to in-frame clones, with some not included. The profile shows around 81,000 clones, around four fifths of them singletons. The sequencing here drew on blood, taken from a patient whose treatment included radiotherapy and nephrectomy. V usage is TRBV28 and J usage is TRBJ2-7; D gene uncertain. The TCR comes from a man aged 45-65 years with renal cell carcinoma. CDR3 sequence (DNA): TGTGCCAGCAGTTGGCAGGCTCCCCACGAGCAGTACTTC. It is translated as CASSWQAPHEQYF.